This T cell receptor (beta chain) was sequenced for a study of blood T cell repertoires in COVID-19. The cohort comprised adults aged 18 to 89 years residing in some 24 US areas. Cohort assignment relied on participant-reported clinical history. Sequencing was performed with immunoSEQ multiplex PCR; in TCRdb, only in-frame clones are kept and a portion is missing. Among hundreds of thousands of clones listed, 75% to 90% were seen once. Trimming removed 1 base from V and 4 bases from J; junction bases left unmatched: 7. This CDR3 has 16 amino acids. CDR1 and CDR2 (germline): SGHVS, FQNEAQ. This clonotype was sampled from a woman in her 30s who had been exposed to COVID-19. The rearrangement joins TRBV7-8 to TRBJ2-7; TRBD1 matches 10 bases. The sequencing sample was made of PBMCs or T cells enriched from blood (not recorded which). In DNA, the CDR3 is TGTGCCAGCAGCTTAGTTGCGGGACAGGGGTCTTACGAGCAGTACTTC. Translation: CASSLVAGQGSYEQYF.